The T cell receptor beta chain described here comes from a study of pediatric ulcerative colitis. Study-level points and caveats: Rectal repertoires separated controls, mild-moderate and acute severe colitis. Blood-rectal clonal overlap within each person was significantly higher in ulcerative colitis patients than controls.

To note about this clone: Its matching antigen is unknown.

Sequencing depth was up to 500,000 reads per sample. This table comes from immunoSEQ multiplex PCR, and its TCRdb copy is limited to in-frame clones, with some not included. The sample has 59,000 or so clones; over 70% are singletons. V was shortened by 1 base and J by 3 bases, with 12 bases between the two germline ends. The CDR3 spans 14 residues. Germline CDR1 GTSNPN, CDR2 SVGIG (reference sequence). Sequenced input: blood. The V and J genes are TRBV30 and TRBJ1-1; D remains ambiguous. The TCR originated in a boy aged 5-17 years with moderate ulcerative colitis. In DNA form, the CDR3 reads TGTGCCTGGAGTGCTCAGGCCGCCCACACTGAAGCTTTCTTT. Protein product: CAWSAQAAHTEAFF.